The 8 T cell receptor beta chains below come from one sample, sequenced in a study of STAT5B mutations in CD4+ large granular lymphocyte leukemia. Sequencing was performed with immunoSEQ multiplex PCR; in TCRdb, only in-frame clones are kept and a portion is missing. The sample has some 41,000 clones; around 81% are singletons. The sequenced sample consisted of CD4+ T cells from blood buffy coats. The receptors were sampled from a human donor in good health.

This clone occurred once. The chain combines TRBV28 with TRBJ2-3; no clear D gene. Germline CDR1 reads MDHEN; CDR2 reads SYDVKM. This CDR3 has 13 amino acids. V shed 8 bases and J shed 2 bases, with 11 bases lying between them. The CDR3 loop reads CASCSAPTDTQYF. The CDR3 DNA sequence: TGTGCCAGCTGCTCAGCCCCCACAGATACGCAGTATTTT.

The rearrangement joins TRBV7-9 to TRBJ2-5, with 10 bases fitting TRBD2. With the DNA end fitting TRBJ2-7 better, the J assignment may be wrong. There are 16 residues in the CDR3. CDR1 and CDR2 (germline): SEHNR, FQNEAQ (reference sequence). CDR3: CASSVGTSVNSYEQYF. As DNA, the CDR3 is TGTGCCAGCAGCGTTGGGACTAGCGTAAACTCCTACGAGCAGTACTTC.

The J gene is TRBJ1-2, the V gene TRBV6-6; no clear D. The CDR3 is 14 amino acids. Germline CDR1 MNHNY, CDR2 SVGAGI (reference sequence). Trimming stripped 2 bases from V and 7 bases from J, with 14 bases between. The CDR3 sequence: CASSYERPPGGYTF. In nucleotides, the CDR3 is TGTGCCAGCAGTTACGAACGCCCCCCCGGTGGCTACACCTTC.

The chain uses TRBV9 and TRBJ1-4; 10 bases align to TRBD1. J lost 1 base, V lost 0 bases, and 0 bases had no gene match. Germline V gives CDR1 SGDLS, CDR2 YYNGEE. The CDR3 contains 16 residues. This chain's CDR3 is CASSVGTGGTNEKLFF. DNA for the CDR3: TGTGCCAGCAGCGTAGGGACAGGGGGAACTAATGAAAAACTGTTTTTT. Full variable domain (outside the CDR3, taken from reference TRBV9 and TRBJ1-4): DSGVTQTPKHLITATGQRVTLRCSPRSGDLSVYWYQQSLDQGLQFLIQYYNGEERAKGNILERFSAQQFPDLHSELNLSSLELGDSALYFCASSVGTGGTNEKLFFGSGTQLSVL.

The chain is built from TRBV29-1 and TRBJ1-2; D uncertain. Trimming removed 5 bases from V and 8 bases from J, with 15 bases in between. Germline assignment: CDR1 SQVTM and CDR2 ANQGSEA. The CDR3 has 12 residues. Written as DNA, the CDR3 is TGCAGCGTTCCCGGGTCCGGGAGCGGCTACACCTTC. The encoded protein is CSVPGSGSGYTF. Full variable domain (outside the CDR3, taken from reference TRBV29-1 and TRBJ1-2): SAVISQKPSRDICQRGTSLTIQCQVDSQVTMMFWYRQQPGQSLTLIATANQGSEATYESGFVIDKFPISRPNLTFSTLTVSNMSPEDSSIYLCSVPGSGSGYTFGSGTRLTVV.

The rearrangement links TRBV30 to TRBJ2-6; D possibly corresponds to TRBD2 (5 bases). Germline CDR1 and CDR2: GTSNPN and SVGIG (reference sequence). The V gene lost 8 bases and the J gene lost 3 bases, with 14 bases spanning the gap. This CDR3 is built from 14 residues. The CDR3 region has the DNA TGTGCCGGACGCCGGGGTGGTGGGGCCAACGTCCTGACTTTC. The encoded protein is CAGRRGGGANVLTF.

The rearrangement uses TRBV10-3 and TRBJ1-6; 8 nucleotides match TRBD1. The CDR3 extends over 12 amino acids. Losses at the gene ends were 10 bases for V and 6 bases for J; bases not matched to a gene: 2. Per the germline V gene, CDR1 is ENHRY and CDR2 is SYGVKD. As DNA, the CDR3 is TGTGCCACGACAGGGGCTAATTCACCCCTCCACTTT. It encodes CATTGANSPLHF.

This clone was picked up a small number of times. This chain links TRBV7-9 with TRBJ2-1; 11 nucleotides line up with TRBD2. The CDR3 is made up of 16 amino acids. The trim removed 6 bases at V and 5 bases at J, leaving 9 bases unmatched. The germline CDR1 and CDR2 sequences are SEHNR and FQNEAQ (reference sequence). The CDR3 region is CASSSLPGLADNEQFF. The CDR3 bases are TGTGCCAGCAGTTCACTCCCGGGACTAGCGGACAATGAGCAGTTCTTC.